This TCR beta chain was sequenced in a study of blood T cell repertoires in COVID-19. Overall study: Sites in the United States, Italy and Spain provided acute and convalescent COVID-19 samples.

The table came from immunoSEQ multiplex PCR; TCRdb's copy has only in-frame clones and leaves some out. The sample lists 95,000 to 130,000 clones; 70% to 90% were seen once. This CDR3 region has 12 residues. V was shortened by 5 bases and J by 7 bases, with 11 bases between the two germline ends. CDR1 MNHEY and CDR2 SVGEGT come from the germline V gene. This sequence originates from a man younger than 40 with acute or convalescent COVID-19. V gene TRBV6-2 or TRBV6-3 combines with J gene TRBJ1-2, with a weak D call TRBD1 (6 bases). The sequencing sample was made of peripheral blood. In DNA form, the CDR3 reads TGTGCCAGCAGTACGACAGGATTTGGCTACACCTTC. As protein: CASSTTGFGYTF.